This TCR beta chain comes out of a study of blood T cell repertoires in COVID-19. Study-wide background: From the United States, Italy and Spain came samples of acute and convalescent COVID-19. In each case, the material was cDNA or gDNA derived from T cells, B-cell-depleted T cells, or PBMCs.

In the original analysis: Estimation of nucleated cell counts relied on the amplification of reference gene primers. Clones were read by immunoSEQ multiplex PCR, and TCRdb kept only the in-frame ones, dropping some. V, J and clone size reflect that table, while D and trimming were determined from the DNA. The sample records 95,000 to 120,000 clones, over 70% being singletons. Germline values: CDR1 SGHTA, CDR2 FQGTGA. Trimming removed 0 bases from V and 5 bases from J, with 10 bases in between. This CDR3 has 15 amino acids. This receptor was identified in a man in his fifties with acute or convalescent COVID-19. Sequencing used peripheral blood. This chain uses TRBV7-3 with TRBJ1-4; maybe TRBD1 (5 bases). The CDR3 DNA reads TGTGCCAGCAGCTTAACAGGGGCCCCCAATGAAAAACTGTTTTTT. Translated, it gives CASSLTGAPNEKLFF.